The next 13 T cell receptor beta chains were all read from a single sample in a study of cytomegalovirus exposure and HLA in healthy donors. Amplification used 60 Vbeta primers and 13 Jbeta primers. TCRdb keeps only in-frame clones here, not all; method: immunoSEQ multiplex PCR. Among 160,000 or so clones listed, over 70% were seen once. Sequencing input: PBMCs. These receptors were collected from a woman between 18 and 29 years old in good health and CMV-seronegative.

The chain carries TRBV27 and TRBJ1-2; perhaps TRBD1 as D (5 bases). The germline V gene encodes CDR1 MNHEY and CDR2 SMNVEV (reference sequence). The CDR3 covers 14 residues. V lost 0 bases, J lost 8 bases, and 13 bases lay in between. The chain's CDR3 is CASSLSGPGDGYTF. The CDR3 DNA reads TGTGCCAGCAGTTTATCGGGGCCGGGAGACGGCTACACCTTC.

This chain uses TRBV6-6 with TRBJ2-1, with D maybe TRBD1 (5 bases). CDR3 length: 16 amino acids. Trimming cost V 1 base and J 10 bases, with 20 bases left between them. Germline CDR1 is MNHNY and CDR2 is SVGAGI (reference sequence). This CDR3 reads CASSYYSPPVPGEQFF. The CDR3 nucleotides read TGTGCCAGCAGTTACTACTCTCCGCCAGTTCCAGGGGAGCAGTTCTTC.

This clone was counted only a few times. J is TRBJ1-3 and V is TRBV7-9; possible D gene TRBD1, 5 bases. The V end lost 5 bases, the J end lost 6 bases, and 23 bases lay between the germline ends. CDR3 length equals 17 residues. Germline assignment: CDR1 SEHNR and CDR2 FQNEAQ (reference sequence). Written as DNA, the CDR3 is TGTGCCAGCAGCCTACCGGGGGTGGAAGGACTAAAAAACACCATATATTTT. It encodes CASSLPGVEGLKNTIYF.

As for this clone: Other nucleotide sequences from this sample produce the same CDR3. The chain has TRBV30 and TRBJ2-6, with D possibly being TRBD2 (7 bases). Germline V gives CDR1 GTSNPN, CDR2 SVGIG (reference sequence). The CDR3 loop spans 15 amino acids. Trimming shortened V by 1 base and J by 4 bases, and 11 bases separated the two germline ends. CDR3 in amino acids: CAWSGGRGGANVLTF. CDR3 DNA sequence: TGTGCCTGGAGTGGGGGGAGGGGGGGGGCCAACGTCCTGACTTTC.

This chain joins TRBV7-8 and TRBJ2-7; 9 bases agree with TRBD1. Germline lookup yields CDR1 SGHVS and CDR2 FQNEAQ. The length of the CDR3 is 14 residues. With 6 bases clipped from V and 0 bases from J, the junction kept 3 bases outside the gene matches. The CDR3 protein is CASRYRGRSYEQYF. The CDR3 coding sequence is TGTGCCAGCAGGTACAGGGGGCGCTCCTACGAGCAGTACTTC.

Details on this clone: The sample carries other DNA sequences with the same CDR3. The chain is built from TRBV5-1 and TRBJ1-2; no firm D call. CDR1 and CDR2 (germline): SGHRS, YFSETQ. This CDR3 has 14 residues. V was shortened by 0 bases and J by 0 bases, with 6 bases between the two germline ends. The CDR3 loop reads CASSLDRANYGYTF. For the CDR3, the DNA is TGCGCCAGCAGCTTGGACAGAGCTAACTATGGCTACACCTTC.

The chain couples TRBV23-1 to TRBJ2-1; no reliable D call. TRBV23-1 is an ORF, and what it does is uncertain. Between the trimmed V and J ends, which lost 1 base and 0 bases, there was a span of 10 bases. There are 16 residues in the CDR3. The CDR3 loop is CASSQYVSVSYNEQFF. The CDR3 DNA is TGCGCCAGCAGTCAATACGTGTCAGTCTCCTACAATGAGCAGTTCTTC.

V is TRBV9 and J is TRBJ1-3; D ambiguous. V was pared by 0 bases and J by 4 bases, with 11 bases between. CDR3 length: 15 residues. The V gene's germline CDR1 is SGDLS and CDR2 YYNGEE. DNA of the CDR3: TGTGCCAGCAGCGTAGGGGCAGGAGGAGGAAACACCATATATTTT. This gives the protein CASSVGAGGGNTIYF. The full variable domain, rest sourced from reference TRBV9 and TRBJ1-3, is DSGVTQTPKHLITATGQRVTLRCSPRSGDLSVYWYQQSLDQGLQFLIQYYNGEERAKGNILERFSAQQFPDLHSELNLSSLELGDSALYFCASSVGAGGGNTIYFGEGSWLTVV.

The chain links TRBV7-9 to TRBJ1-1; D might be TRBD1 (5 bases). The CDR3 is 15 residues long. The germline V and J ends were trimmed by 5 bases and 1 base, with 14 bases remaining between them. The V gene's germline CDR1 is SEHNR and CDR2 FQNEAQ (reference sequence). The CDR3, as DNA: TGTGCCAGCAGCGCGGGACCGCTAAAGAACACTGAAGCTTTCTTT. Translating it yields CASSAGPLKNTEAFF.

The chain uses TRBV5-6 and TRBJ2-3; TRBD2 matches at 12 bases. The CDR3 spans 17 residues. V lost 1 base, J lost 0 bases, and 3 bases stayed unmatched. Looked up from germline, CDR1 is SGHDT and CDR2 is YYEEEE. The CDR3 region is CASSLTSGGLSTDTQYF. CDR3 sequence (DNA): TGTGCCAGCAGCTTGACTAGCGGGGGGCTGAGCACAGATACGCAGTATTTT.

Concerning this clone itself: It is likely a read error, because the conserved phenylalanine at the end of the CDR3 is missing. The chain links TRBV19 to TRBJ1-2, with 7 bases matching TRBD1. Germline CDR1 LNHDA, CDR2 SQIVND (reference sequence). The ends lost 3 bases at V and 2 bases at J; junction bases unmatched: 9. This CDR3 is 16 amino acids long. CDR3 DNA sequence: TGTGCCAGTAGTATGCGGGGACAGACCTCCAACTATGGCTACACCCTC. Amino acids: CASSMRGQTSNYGYTL.

In nucleotides, the CDR3 is TGCGCCAGCAGCCAGGGGACGAGCAATCAGCCCCAGCATTTT. Protein sequence: CASSQGTSNQPQHF. This chain uses TRBV5-1 with TRBJ1-5; D perhaps matches TRBD1 (6 bases). CDR3 length equals 14 residues. V dropped 4 bases and J dropped 1 base, with 9 bases sitting between them. Germline loops: CDR1 SGHRS, CDR2 YFSETQ.

This chain links TRBV6-1 with TRBJ1-5; D is possibly TRBD1 (5 bases). V was pared by 3 bases and J by 2 bases, with 8 bases between. The V gene's germline CDR1 is MNHNS and CDR2 SASEGT. The length of the CDR3 is 14 residues. The CDR3 sequence: CASSEGGGNQPQHF. The CDR3 nucleotides read TGTGCCAGCAGTGAGGGGGGTGGCAATCAGCCCCAGCATTTT.